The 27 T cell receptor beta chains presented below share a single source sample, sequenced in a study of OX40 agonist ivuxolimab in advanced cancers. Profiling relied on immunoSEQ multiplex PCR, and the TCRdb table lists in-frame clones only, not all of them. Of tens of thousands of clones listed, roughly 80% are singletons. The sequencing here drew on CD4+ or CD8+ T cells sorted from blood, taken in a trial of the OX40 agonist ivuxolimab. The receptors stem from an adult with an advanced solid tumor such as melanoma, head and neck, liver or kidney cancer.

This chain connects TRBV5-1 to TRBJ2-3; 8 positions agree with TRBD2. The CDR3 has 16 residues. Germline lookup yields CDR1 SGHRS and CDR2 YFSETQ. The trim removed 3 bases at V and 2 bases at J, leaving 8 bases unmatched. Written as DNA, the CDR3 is TGCGCCAGCAGCTCTATAGCGGGATCCGACACAGATACGCAGTATTTT. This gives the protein CASSSIAGSDTDTQYF.

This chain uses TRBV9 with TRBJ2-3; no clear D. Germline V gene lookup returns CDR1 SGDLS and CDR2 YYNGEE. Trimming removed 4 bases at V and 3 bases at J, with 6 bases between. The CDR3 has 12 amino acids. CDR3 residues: CASSHNTDTQYF. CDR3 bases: TGTGCCAGCAGCCATAATACAGATACGCAGTATTTT.

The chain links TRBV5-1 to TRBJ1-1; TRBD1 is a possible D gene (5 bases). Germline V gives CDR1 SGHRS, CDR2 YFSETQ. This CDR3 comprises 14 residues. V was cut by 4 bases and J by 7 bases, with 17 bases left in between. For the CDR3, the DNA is TGCGCCAGCAGCGGAACCGGGACCTCCGGTGAAGCTTTCTTT. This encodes CASSGTGTSGEAFF.

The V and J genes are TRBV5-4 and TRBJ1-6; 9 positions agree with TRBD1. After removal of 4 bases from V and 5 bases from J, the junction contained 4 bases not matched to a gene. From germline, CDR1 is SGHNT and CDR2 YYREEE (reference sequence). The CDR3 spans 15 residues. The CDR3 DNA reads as TGTGCCAGCAGCGCTACAGGGGGCAATAATTCACCCCTCCACTTT. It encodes CASSATGGNNSPLHF.

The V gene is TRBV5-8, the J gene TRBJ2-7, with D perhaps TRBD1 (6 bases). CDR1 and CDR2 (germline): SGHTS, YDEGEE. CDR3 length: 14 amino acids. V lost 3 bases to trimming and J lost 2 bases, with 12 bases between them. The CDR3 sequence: CASSSRTETYEQYF. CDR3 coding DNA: TGTGCCAGCAGCTCGAGGACAGAGACCTACGAGCAGTACTTC.

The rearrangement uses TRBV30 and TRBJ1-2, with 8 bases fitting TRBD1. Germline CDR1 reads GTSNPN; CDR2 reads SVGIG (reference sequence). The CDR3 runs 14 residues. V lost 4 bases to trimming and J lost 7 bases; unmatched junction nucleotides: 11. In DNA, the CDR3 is TGTGCCTGGACAGGGGGCGCCCCCCCCGGTGGCTACACCTTC. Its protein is CAWTGGAPPGGYTF.

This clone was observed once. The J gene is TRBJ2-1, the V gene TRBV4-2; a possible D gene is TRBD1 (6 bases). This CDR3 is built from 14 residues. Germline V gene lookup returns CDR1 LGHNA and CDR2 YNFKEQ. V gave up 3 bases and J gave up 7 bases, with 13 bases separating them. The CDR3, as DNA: TGTGCCAGCAGCCAGTCAGGGGCGCTGAATGAGCAGTTCTTC. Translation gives CASSQSGALNEQFF.

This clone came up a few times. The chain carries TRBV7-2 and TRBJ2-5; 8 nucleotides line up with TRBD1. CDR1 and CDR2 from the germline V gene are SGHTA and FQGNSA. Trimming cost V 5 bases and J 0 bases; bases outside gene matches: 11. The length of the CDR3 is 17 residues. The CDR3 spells CASSRDRGRGYQETQYF. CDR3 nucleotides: TGTGCCAGCAGCCGAGACAGGGGTAGAGGGTACCAAGAGACCCAGTACTTC. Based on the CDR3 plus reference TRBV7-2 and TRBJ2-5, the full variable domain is GAGVSQSPSNKVTEKGKDVELRCDPISGHTALYWYRQSLGQGLEFLIYFQGNSAPDKSGLPSDRFSAERTGGSVSTLTIQRTQQEDSAVYLCASSRDRGRGYQETQYFGPGTRLLVL.

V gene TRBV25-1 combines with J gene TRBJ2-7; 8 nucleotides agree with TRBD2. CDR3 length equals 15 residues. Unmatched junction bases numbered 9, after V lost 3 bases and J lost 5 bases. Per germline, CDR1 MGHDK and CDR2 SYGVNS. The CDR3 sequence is CASSEAMRGADEQYF. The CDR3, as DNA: TGTGCCAGCAGTGAGGCTATGCGGGGGGCCGACGAGCAGTACTTC.

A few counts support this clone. The CDR3 loop is CASSFRGVGTGELFF. DNA for the CDR3: TGTGCCAGCAGCTTTAGAGGGGTTGGCACCGGGGAGCTGTTTTTT. The rearrangement links TRBV5-6 to TRBJ2-2; the D gene could be TRBD1 or TRBD2 (5 bases each). Per germline, CDR1 SGHDT and CDR2 YYEEEE. V lost 2 bases and J 4 bases, leaving 12 bases between the germline ends. This CDR3 is built from 15 residues. Together with reference TRBV5-6 and TRBJ2-2, the CDR3 gives the full variable domain: DAGVTQSPTHLIKTRGQQVTLRCSPKSGHDTVSWYQQALGQGPQFIFQYYEEEERQRGNFPDRFSGHQFPNYSSELNVNALLLGDSALYLCASSFRGVGTGELFFGEGSRLTVL.

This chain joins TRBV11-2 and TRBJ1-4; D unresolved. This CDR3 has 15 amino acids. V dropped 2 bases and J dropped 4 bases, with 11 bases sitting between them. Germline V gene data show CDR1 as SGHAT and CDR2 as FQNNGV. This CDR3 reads CASSLYRTRNEKLFF. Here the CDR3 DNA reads TGTGCCAGCAGCTTATACCGAACCCGTAATGAAAAACTGTTTTTT.

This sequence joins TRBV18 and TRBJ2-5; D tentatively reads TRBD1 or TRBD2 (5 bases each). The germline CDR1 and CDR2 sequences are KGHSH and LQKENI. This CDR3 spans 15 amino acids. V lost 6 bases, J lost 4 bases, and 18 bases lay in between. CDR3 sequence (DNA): TGTGCCAGCTCGCCCTCCTGGGGGAGTGGAGAGACCCAGTACTTC. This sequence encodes CASSPSWGSGETQYF.

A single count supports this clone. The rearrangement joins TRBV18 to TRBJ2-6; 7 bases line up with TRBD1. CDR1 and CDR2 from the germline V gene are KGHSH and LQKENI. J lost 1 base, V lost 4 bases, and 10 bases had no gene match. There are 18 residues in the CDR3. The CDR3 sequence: CASSRRQGSESGANVLTF. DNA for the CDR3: TGTGCCAGCTCACGACGACAGGGCTCCGAGTCTGGGGCCAACGTCCTGACTTTC.

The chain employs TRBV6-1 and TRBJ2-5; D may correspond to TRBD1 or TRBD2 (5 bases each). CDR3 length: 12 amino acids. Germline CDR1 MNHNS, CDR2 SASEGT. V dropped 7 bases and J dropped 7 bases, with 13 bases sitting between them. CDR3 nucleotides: TGTGCCAGCACCGGGACCTGGGGGACCCAGTACTTC. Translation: CASTGTWGTQYF.

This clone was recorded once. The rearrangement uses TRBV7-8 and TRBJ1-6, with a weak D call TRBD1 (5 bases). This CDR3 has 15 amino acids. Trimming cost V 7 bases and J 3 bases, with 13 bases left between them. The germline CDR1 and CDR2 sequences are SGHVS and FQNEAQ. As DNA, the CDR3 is TGTGCCAGCACCCCCGGGGCAGACTATAATTCACCCCTCCACTTT. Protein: CASTPGADYNSPLHF.

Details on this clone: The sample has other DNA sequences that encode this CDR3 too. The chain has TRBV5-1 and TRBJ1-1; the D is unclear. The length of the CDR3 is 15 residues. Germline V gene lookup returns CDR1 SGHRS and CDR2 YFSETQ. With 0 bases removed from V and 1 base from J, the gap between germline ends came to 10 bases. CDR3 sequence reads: CASSLDGRPNTEAFF. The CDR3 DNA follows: TGCGCCAGCAGCTTGGATGGGCGCCCGAACACTGAAGCTTTCTTT. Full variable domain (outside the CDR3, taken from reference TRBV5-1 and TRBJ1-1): KAGVTQTPRYLIKTRGQQVTLSCSPISGHRSVSWYQQTPGQGLQFLFEYFSETQRNKGNFPGRFSGRQFSNSRSEMNVSTLELGDSALYLCASSLDGRPNTEAFFGQGTRLTVV.

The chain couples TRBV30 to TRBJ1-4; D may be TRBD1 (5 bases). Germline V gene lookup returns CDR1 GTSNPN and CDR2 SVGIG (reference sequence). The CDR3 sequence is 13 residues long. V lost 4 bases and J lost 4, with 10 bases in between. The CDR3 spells CAWTRGYNEKLFF. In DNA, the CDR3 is TGTGCCTGGACGCGGGGGTATAATGAAAAACTGTTTTTT.

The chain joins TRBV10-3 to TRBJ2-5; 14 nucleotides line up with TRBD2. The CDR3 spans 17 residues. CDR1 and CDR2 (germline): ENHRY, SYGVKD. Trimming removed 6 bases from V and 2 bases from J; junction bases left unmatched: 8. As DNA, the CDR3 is TGTGCCATCAGCAAGACCGGGACTAGCGGGGGACAAGAGACCCAGTACTTC. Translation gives CAISKTGTSGGQETQYF.

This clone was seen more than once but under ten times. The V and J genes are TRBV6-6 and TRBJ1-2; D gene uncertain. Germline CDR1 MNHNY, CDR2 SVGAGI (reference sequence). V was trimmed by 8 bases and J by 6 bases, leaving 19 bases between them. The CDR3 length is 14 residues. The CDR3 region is CASGRTAETDGYTF. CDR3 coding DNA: TGTGCCAGCGGCCGGACCGCCGAGACCGATGGCTACACCTTC.

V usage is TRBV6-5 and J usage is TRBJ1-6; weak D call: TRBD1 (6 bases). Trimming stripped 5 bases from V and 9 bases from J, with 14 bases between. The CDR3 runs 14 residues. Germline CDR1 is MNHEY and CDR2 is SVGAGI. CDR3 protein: CASSPSGASSPLHF. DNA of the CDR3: TGTGCCAGCAGTCCGTCGGGGGCGAGTTCACCCCTCCACTTT.

The CDR3 nucleotides are TGTGCCAGCAGCTTGGTAGGGGTATCCGAGCAGTACTTC. This translates into CASSLVGVSEQYF. The chain has TRBV5-4 and TRBJ2-7, with a tentative D call TRBD1 (5 bases). Trimming stripped 0 bases from V and 6 bases from J, with 10 bases between. CDR3 size: 13 residues. Germline CDR1 is SGHNT and CDR2 is YYREEE (reference sequence).

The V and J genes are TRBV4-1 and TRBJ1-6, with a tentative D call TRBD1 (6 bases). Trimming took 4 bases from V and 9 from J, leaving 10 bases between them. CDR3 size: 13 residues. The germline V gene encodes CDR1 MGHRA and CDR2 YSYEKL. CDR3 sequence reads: CASSPRTASPLHF. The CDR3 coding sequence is TGCGCCAGCAGCCCACGGACAGCTTCACCCCTCCACTTT.

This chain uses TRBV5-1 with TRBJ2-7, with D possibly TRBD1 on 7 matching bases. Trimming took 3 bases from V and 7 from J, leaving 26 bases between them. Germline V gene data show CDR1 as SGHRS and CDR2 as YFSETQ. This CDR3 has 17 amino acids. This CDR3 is CASSSKLRTGPAGEQYF. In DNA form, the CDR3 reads TGCGCCAGCAGCTCCAAGCTAAGGACAGGTCCCGCGGGAGAGCAGTACTTC.

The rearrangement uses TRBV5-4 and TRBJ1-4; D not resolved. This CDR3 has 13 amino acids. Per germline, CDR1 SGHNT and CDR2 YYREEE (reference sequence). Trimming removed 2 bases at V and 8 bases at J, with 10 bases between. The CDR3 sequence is CASSLPPGEKLFF. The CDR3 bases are TGTGCCAGCAGCTTACCCCCTGGGGAAAAACTGTTTTTT.

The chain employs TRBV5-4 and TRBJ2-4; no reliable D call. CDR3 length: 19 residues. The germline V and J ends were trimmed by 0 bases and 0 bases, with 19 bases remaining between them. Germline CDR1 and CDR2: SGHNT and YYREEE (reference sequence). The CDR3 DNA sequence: TGTGCCAGCAGCTTGGTAGTCGGAGTAAACTCTTTAGCCAAAAACATTCAGTACTTC. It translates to CASSLVVGVNSLAKNIQYF.

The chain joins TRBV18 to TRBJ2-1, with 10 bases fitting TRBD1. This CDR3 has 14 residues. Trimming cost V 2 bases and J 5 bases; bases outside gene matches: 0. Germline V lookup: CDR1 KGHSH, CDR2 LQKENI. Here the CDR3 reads CASSPGTGDNEQFF. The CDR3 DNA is TGTGCCAGCTCACCAGGGACAGGGGACAATGAGCAGTTCTTC.

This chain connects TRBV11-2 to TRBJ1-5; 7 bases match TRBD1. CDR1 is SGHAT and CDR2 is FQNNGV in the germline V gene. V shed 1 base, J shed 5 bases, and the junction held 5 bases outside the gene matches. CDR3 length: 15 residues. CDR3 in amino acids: CASSLGNRGDQPQHF. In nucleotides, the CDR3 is TGTGCCAGCAGCTTAGGGAACAGGGGAGATCAGCCCCAGCATTTT.